Listed below are T cell receptor beta chains from one sample, sequenced in a study of T cell responses to AZD1222 COVID-19 vaccine. Data came from immunoSEQ multiplex PCR; TCRdb stores just in-frame clones and leaves some out. The sample holds about 210,000 clones, roughly 94% seen once. The sample in question was peripheral blood, obtained 28 days after the second dose of the MenACWY control vaccine. All receptors come from an adult who received the MenACWY meningococcal vaccine as a control. CDR3s include the opening cysteine and the closing phenylalanine or tryptophan. The D gene is left open where the match is weak. Not every row has a clone size; where given, it reads once, few, many or a size class.

>TRBJ1-1|.|.|TRBV29-1
TGCAGCGTTGAAGTAGCCGCAGGGCGCACTGAAGCTTTCTTT
CSVEVAAGRTEAFF
>TRBJ2-1|TRBD2|.|TRBV7-2
TGTGCCAGCATCCTTAGCGGGTTGAAAAGCGTTAGCTCCTACAATGAGCAGTTCTTC
CASILSGLKSVSSYNEQFF
>TRBJ2-1|.|.|TRBV5-1
TGCGCCAGCACCTTGGGGAATGAGCAGTTCTTC
CASTLGNEQFF
>TRBJ1-1|.|.|TRBV2
TGTGCCAGCCGAAGCAGTGAGGGGCACACTGAAGCTTTCTTT
CASRSSEGHTEAFF
>TRBJ1-6|.|.|TRBV30
TGTGCCTGGACTACAGGGAATTCACCCCTCCACTTT
CAWTTGNSPLHF
>TRBJ2-7|TRBD1|.|TRBV5-4
TGTGCCAGCAGCTTACCGACAGGGCTCTCCTACGAGCAGTACTTC
CASSLPTGLSYEQYF
>TRBJ1-5|.|.|TRBV10-3
TGTGCCATCAGTGAGGCGGGGGGCAATCAGCCCCAGCATTTT
CAISEAGGNQPQHF
>TRBJ2-3|.|.|TRBV7-9
TGTGCCAGCAGCCCCCGACAGACTAGCACAGATACGCAGTATTTT
CASSPRQTSTDTQYF
>TRBJ1-1|.|.|TRBV23-1
TGCGCCAGCAGTCTGAGGGCAGGGTCGAACACTGAAGCTTTCTTT
CASSLRAGSNTEAFF
>TRBJ2-3|.|.|TRBV28
TGTGCCAGCAGTTTGGGGGGACACCCTCTGCCAGATACGCAGTATTTT
CASSLGGHPLPDTQYF
>TRBJ2-1|.|once|TRBV19
TGTGCCAGTAGTATTGGTACTTATAATGAGCAGTTCTTC
CASSIGTYNEQFF
>TRBJ2-3|TRBD2|.|TRBV7-3
TGTGCCAGCAGTCCTAGCGGGGGTGCAGATACGCAGTATTTT
CASSPSGGADTQYF
>TRBJ1-6|.|once|TRBV18
TGTGCCAGCTCACTGTCGGGTACTATCCGGGACCATAATTCACCCCTCCACTTT
CASSLSGTIRDHNSPLHF
>TRBJ1-1|TRBD1|once|TRBV5-1
TGCGCCAGCAGCTGGGGGAGGGGGCCTCCTGAAGCTTTCTTT
CASSWGRGPPEAFF
>TRBJ1-4|.|.|TRBV28
TGTGCCAGCAGTTTAGGGGTAGTAGCTGAAAAACTGTTTTTT
CASSLGVVAEKLFF
>TRBJ1-4|.|.|TRBV30
TGTGCCTGGAGTGTACGCCAGGATCGGGAAAAACTGTTTTTT
CAWSVRQDREKLFF
>TRBJ1-2|.|.|TRBV27
TGTGCCAGCAGTCTTCCATCGGAGGGGCAAGTGTATGGCTACACCTTC
CASSLPSEGQVYGYTF
>TRBJ1-2|TRBD1|.|TRBV19
TGTGCCAGTAGTACTGACCGGGACAGGGGGCTCTATGGCTACACCTTC
CASSTDRDRGLYGYTF
>TRBJ1-6|.|.|TRBV10-3
TGTGCCATCAGTGAGTTTTCGGGGGCTTCACATTCACCCCTCCACTTT
CAISEFSGASHSPLHF
>TRBJ1-2|TRBD1|.|TRBV30
TGTGCCTGGATGGGACCCGGGACAGGGGCGGGCTACACCTTC
CAWMGPGTGAGYTF
>TRBJ2-2|TRBD1|.|TRBV11-3
TGTGCCAGCAGCGTACAGGGGGACGGGGAGCTGTTTTTT
CASSVQGDGELFF
>TRBJ1-6|.|.|TRBV12-3/TRBV12-4
TGTGCCAGCAGTTGGACGGGTTCACCCCTCCACTTT
CASSWTGSPLHF
>TRBJ2-7|.|.|TRBV4-3
TGCGCCAGCAGCCTCGGACACCTCTCCTACGAGCAGTACTTC
CASSLGHLSYEQYF
>TRBJ1-1|.|.|TRBV18
TGTGCCAGCTCACCACAATTCTCCCTATTTTTGAACACTGAAGCTTTCTTT
CASSPQFSLFLNTEAFF
>TRBJ2-7|.|.|TRBV4-1
TGCGCCAGCAGCCAAGTTCTCTCGGGAGTCGACTCCTACGAGCAGTACTTC
CASSQVLSGVDSYEQYF
>TRBJ1-4|.|.|TRBV2
TGTGCCAGCAGCACAGGTGCGGCTAATGAAAAACTGTTTTTT
CASSTGAANEKLFF
>TRBJ2-5|.|.|TRBV3-1/TRBV3-2
TGTGCCAGCAGCTTCCGGGGTTCAAAGGGAGAGACCCAGTACTTC
CASSFRGSKGETQYF
>TRBJ2-1|.|.|TRBV7-2
TGTGCCAGCAGCCCTCAGCGGAACTCCTACAATGAGCAGTTCTTC
CASSPQRNSYNEQFF
>TRBJ2-1|.|once|TRBV4-1
TGCGCCAGCAGCCGCAGAGTGGGGGCGAGTTACAATGAGCAGTTCTTC
CASSRRVGASYNEQFF
>TRBJ1-6|TRBD1|.|TRBV12-5
TGTGCTAGTGGTGCGCAGACAGGGGACATCCACTCCTATAATTCACCCCTCCACTTT
CASGAQTGDIHSYNSPLHF
>TRBJ1-5|TRBD1|once|TRBV7-9
TGTGCCAGCAGCGGACAGGGGGAAAGTCAGCCCCAGCATTTT
CASSGQGESQPQHF